The clone carrying this T cell receptor (beta chain) was detected many times. This CDR3 contains 13 residues. Losses at the gene ends were 1 base for V and 7 bases for J; bases not matched to a gene: 1. The sample belongs to a study of T cells in Graves' hyperthyroidism and ophthalmopathy. Study overall: Peripheral blood was acquired at first diagnosis, ahead of any therapy whatsoever.

Amplification targeted TCR beta CDR3 regions from RNA transcripts. The primer set for the first-round RT-PCR of the TCR CDR3 was HTBI. TCRdb reprocessed the multiplex PCR reads via MiXCR and lists one record per CDR3 protein. The sample shows around 300,000 distinct CDR3 sequences, approximately 13% of them seen only once. When ophthalmopathy did not progress within 18 months, Graves' hyperthyroidism was considered stable. Exclusions: uncontrolled infection, other autoimmune disease, pregnancy, lactation. The specimen was blood. The sequence was obtained from a woman aged 40 to 50 with Graves' hyperthyroidism. V gene TRBV12-3 or TRBV12-4 combines with J gene TRBJ1-5; TRBD1 agrees at 7 bases. The DNA of the CDR3 is TGTGCCAGCAGTTTAGAGGGGGCCCAGCCCCAGCATTTT. Translation: CASSLEGAQPQHF.